This is a list of T cell receptor beta chains from one sample in a study of T cells in localized non-small cell lung cancer. Sequenced by immunoSEQ multiplex PCR; TCRdb stores in-frame clones only, minus some. The sample has 25,000 to 35,000 clones, about nine tenths seen once; the top ten hold less than 6%. The sequences come from PBMCs, collected before any cancer treatment. The receptors shown here come from a man between 40 and 70 years old with stage II lung adenocarcinoma. Each CDR3 is given with its conserved first and last residue.

V gene	CDR3 length	J gene	CDR3 protein
TRBV5-1	15	TRBJ1-3	CASSLWPSGSDTIYF
TRBV28	11	TRBJ1-1	CASHMNTEAFF
TRBV7-2	13	TRBJ2-1	CASSLGSYNEQFF
TRBV7-3	14	TRBJ1-1	CASSPGIANTEAFF
TRBV7-3	14	TRBJ2-1	CASSSGLAVDEQFF
TRBV10-1	12	TRBJ2-3	CASSESADTQYF
TRBV6-5	14	TRBJ1-2	CASSYQTGYDGYTF
TRBV15	15	TRBJ2-5	CATSRDRSGGETQYF
TRBV5-6	14	TRBJ1-2	CASSLSGTGYGYTF
TRBV7-8	12	TRBJ1-1	CASSFPGSEAFF
TRBV19	13	TRBJ2-7	CASTSPRGNEQYF
TRBV15	13	TRBJ2-1	CATSTVPHNEQFF
TRBV15	16	TRBJ1-3	CATSRVRGTGGNTIYF
TRBV7-2	14	TRBJ2-7	CASSFGTLTYEQYF
TRBV6-5	15	TRBJ1-2	CASSYSWGQGNGYTF
TRBV6-1	14	TRBJ1-2	CASSEGQGAYGYTF
TRBV7-9	17	TRBJ2-1	CASSLSYPTGAYNEQFF
TRBV7-9	15	TRBJ1-2	CASSQSRGQSYGYTF